These T cell receptor beta chains were read from a single sample in a study of blood T cells in healthy people across ages. A single record per CDR3 protein comes from TCRdb applying MiXCR to the 5' RACE reads. The table records about 720,000 distinct CDR3 sequences, roughly 25% of them present only once. These data were also reused for a study on T cells of mothers and their children.

The material sequenced was blood. Every receptor here comes from a boy aged 10-17 years in good health. The CDR3 runs from the conserved cysteine through the conserved F or W. The D gene is left open where the match is weak. Rows give clone size only sometimes, using once, few, many, or a class for an expanded clone.

j_gene: TRBJ2-5; d_gene: .; v_gene: TRBV6-6; abundance: .; CDR3nt: TGTGCCAGCAGGGGGTCATCTGCCGGGGAGACCCAGTACTTC; CDR3aa: CASRGSSAGETQYF
j_gene: TRBJ2-3; d_gene: .; v_gene: TRBV5-1; abundance: once; CDR3nt: TGCGCCAGCAGCTTGAAAGGAGACACAGGTACGCAGTATTTT; CDR3aa: CASSLKGDTGTQYF
j_gene: TRBJ2-7; d_gene: TRBD2; v_gene: TRBV20-1; abundance: .; CDR3nt: TGCAGTGCTAGAGATCTCAGCGGGGACTACGAGCAGTACTTC; CDR3aa: CSARDLSGDYEQYF
j_gene: TRBJ2-7; d_gene: TRBD1; v_gene: TRBV5-1; abundance: .; CDR3nt: TGCGCCAGCAGCACAGGGGACAGTACCTACGAGCAGTACTTC; CDR3aa: CASSTGDSTYEQYF
j_gene: TRBJ1-4; d_gene: .; v_gene: TRBV7-9; abundance: .; CDR3nt: TGTGCCAGCAGCTCCCGGGACGGTTCTGGAGATGAAAAACTGTTTTTT; CDR3aa: CASSSRDGSGDEKLFF
j_gene: TRBJ2-1; d_gene: TRBD2; v_gene: TRBV12-3/TRBV12-4; abundance: .; CDR3nt: TGTGCCAGCAGCCCTAGCGGCAACTACAATGAGCAGTTCTTC; CDR3aa: CASSPSGNYNEQFF
j_gene: TRBJ2-5; d_gene: .; v_gene: TRBV29-1; abundance: few; CDR3nt: TGCAGCGTAGACAGCCCGACAGCGCCGTATCAAGAGACCCAGTACTTC; CDR3aa: CSVDSPTAPYQETQYF
j_gene: TRBJ2-7; d_gene: .; v_gene: TRBV12-3/TRBV12-4; abundance: few; CDR3nt: TGTGCCAGCAGTTTGACGGAGAAGGGGAGCGAGCAGTACTTC; CDR3aa: CASSLTEKGSEQYF
j_gene: TRBJ1-6; d_gene: .; v_gene: TRBV3-1; abundance: .; CDR3nt: TGTGCCAGCAGCCAGTCAGGGGATTCACCCCTCCACTTT; CDR3aa: CASSQSGDSPLHF
j_gene: TRBJ1-2; d_gene: .; v_gene: TRBV7-2; abundance: .; CDR3nt: TGTGCCAGCAGCCCGAGACAGAAAATCTATGGCTACACCTTC; CDR3aa: CASSPRQKIYGYTF
j_gene: TRBJ1-2; d_gene: .; v_gene: TRBV12-3/TRBV12-4; abundance: few; CDR3nt: TGTGCCAGCAGTCCAACCCTAATCACGGGCCCCAAGGGGGGCTACACCTTC; CDR3aa: CASSPTLITGPKGGYTF
j_gene: TRBJ2-1; d_gene: .; v_gene: TRBV9; abundance: many; CDR3nt: TGTGCCAGCAGCCTTAGGGGGGATTGGGACAATGAGCAGTTCTTC; CDR3aa: CASSLRGDWDNEQFF
j_gene: TRBJ2-1; d_gene: TRBD1; v_gene: TRBV7-2; abundance: .; CDR3nt: TGTGCCAGCAGCCTATCTACCGGGACAGGGGCAACCGGGACTAAAGAGTTCTTC; CDR3aa: CASSLSTGTGATGTKEFF
j_gene: TRBJ2-7; d_gene: TRBD2; v_gene: TRBV29-1; abundance: .; CDR3nt: TGCAGCGTCAACGGTTGGAACGGGACTAGCGGTAGCTACGAGCAGTACTTC; CDR3aa: CSVNGWNGTSGSYEQYF
j_gene: TRBJ2-1; d_gene: TRBD1; v_gene: TRBV29-1; abundance: few; CDR3nt: TGCAGCTTCATACAGGGGGCTATACTTGAGCAGTTCTTC; CDR3aa: CSFIQGAILEQFF
j_gene: TRBJ2-7; d_gene: TRBD1; v_gene: TRBV13; abundance: .; CDR3nt: TGTGCCACTCAACCCGGGACAGGGAACGACGAGCAGTACTTC; CDR3aa: CATQPGTGNDEQYF
j_gene: TRBJ1-2; d_gene: TRBD1; v_gene: TRBV29-1; abundance: .; CDR3nt: TGCAGCGTTGATGTGGGACAGGGAAGTGGAGGCTACACCTTC; CDR3aa: CSVDVGQGSGGYTF
j_gene: TRBJ1-6; d_gene: TRBD1; v_gene: TRBV2; abundance: few; CDR3nt: TGTGCCAGCAGTCGTGGACAGGGCCAGAATTCACCCCTCCACTTT; CDR3aa: CASSRGQGQNSPLHF
j_gene: TRBJ2-7; d_gene: .; v_gene: TRBV29-1; abundance: .; CDR3nt: TGCAGCGTTGGATCCGACTCAACCAACGAGCAGTACTTC; CDR3aa: CSVGSDSTNEQYF
j_gene: TRBJ1-6; d_gene: TRBD1; v_gene: TRBV27; abundance: few; CDR3nt: TGTGCCAGCAGCCGGACAGGTTCACCCCTCCACTTT; CDR3aa: CASSRTGSPLHF
j_gene: TRBJ2-2; d_gene: TRBD2; v_gene: TRBV28; abundance: .; CDR3nt: TGTGCCAGCAGAGGACTAGCGGACACCTCGAACACCGGGGAGCTGTTTTTT; CDR3aa: CASRGLADTSNTGELFF
j_gene: TRBJ1-4; d_gene: .; v_gene: TRBV12-3/TRBV12-4; abundance: .; CDR3nt: TGTGCCAGCAGTTTCGGGGGGGGAAAACTGTTTTTT; CDR3aa: CASSFGGGKLFF
j_gene: TRBJ2-7; d_gene: TRBD1; v_gene: TRBV29-1; abundance: .; CDR3nt: TGCAGCGTTGGGTTTTTACCGGGACAGGGTATTAGTGTGGGTTACGAGCAGTACTTC; CDR3aa: CSVGFLPGQGISVGYEQYF
j_gene: TRBJ2-7; d_gene: TRBD1; v_gene: TRBV4-3; abundance: few; CDR3nt: TGCGCCAGCAGCCAAGGAAGGGACAGCTCCTACGAGCAGTACTTC; CDR3aa: CASSQGRDSSYEQYF
j_gene: TRBJ1-2; d_gene: TRBD1; v_gene: TRBV27; abundance: .; CDR3nt: TGTGCCAGCAGTTCTGGGACAGGGTTTAACTATGGCTACACCTTC; CDR3aa: CASSSGTGFNYGYTF
j_gene: TRBJ2-7; d_gene: .; v_gene: TRBV6-2/TRBV6-3; abundance: few; CDR3nt: TGCGCCAGCAGTTACACAGCGGACTACGAGCAGTACTTC; CDR3aa: CASSYTADYEQYF
j_gene: TRBJ2-1; d_gene: TRBD2; v_gene: TRBV5-1; abundance: .; CDR3nt: TGCGCCAGCAGGCCCGGGACTAGCGGGGCAAGGGAGCAGTTCTTC; CDR3aa: CASRPGTSGAREQFF
j_gene: TRBJ1-1; d_gene: .; v_gene: TRBV7-9; abundance: few; CDR3nt: TGTGCCAGCAGCTTAGTGCCTGAAGCTTTCTTT; CDR3aa: CASSLVPEAFF
j_gene: TRBJ2-2; d_gene: TRBD2; v_gene: TRBV5-6; abundance: .; CDR3nt: TGTGCCAGCAGCTTCCCGGTACTAGCGGAAATTAACACCGGGGAGCTGTTTTTT; CDR3aa: CASSFPVLAEINTGELFF
j_gene: TRBJ2-2; d_gene: TRBD2; v_gene: TRBV7-2; abundance: .; CDR3nt: TGTGCCAGCAGACCAGCGGGGGGTTTGGTAACCGGGGAGCTGTTTTTT; CDR3aa: CASRPAGGLVTGELFF
j_gene: TRBJ2-7; d_gene: .; v_gene: TRBV9; abundance: .; CDR3nt: TGTGCCAGCAGCGTAGGTCCGGACAGATTCGAAAGAGAGTACTTC; CDR3aa: CASSVGPDRFEREYF
j_gene: TRBJ2-1; d_gene: .; v_gene: TRBV27; abundance: .; CDR3nt: TGTGCCAGCAGTTCTGTTCCTACCCTCTACAATGAGCAGTTCTTC; CDR3aa: CASSSVPTLYNEQFF
j_gene: TRBJ1-2; d_gene: TRBD1; v_gene: TRBV6-2/TRBV6-3; abundance: many; CDR3nt: TGTGCCAGCAGTTACAGCCGGACAGGGTTTACCTATGGCTACACCTTC; CDR3aa: CASSYSRTGFTYGYTF
j_gene: TRBJ2-7; d_gene: TRBD1; v_gene: TRBV5-6; abundance: .; CDR3nt: TGTGCCAGCAGCCGACAGGGGTGGTACGAGCAGTACTTC; CDR3aa: CASSRQGWYEQYF
j_gene: TRBJ2-7; d_gene: .; v_gene: TRBV5-1; abundance: .; CDR3nt: TGCGCCAGCAGCTTGTTCGGGAGTCTGGGGCAGTACTTC; CDR3aa: CASSLFGSLGQYF
j_gene: TRBJ1-4; d_gene: .; v_gene: TRBV30; abundance: .; CDR3nt: TGTGCCTACGGGGGGGGAGGGACTAATGAAAAACTGTTTTTT; CDR3aa: CAYGGGGTNEKLFF
j_gene: TRBJ2-1; d_gene: .; v_gene: TRBV7-9; abundance: .; CDR3nt: TGTGCCAGCAGGATATCCATCAATGAGCAGTTCTTC; CDR3aa: CASRISINEQFF
j_gene: TRBJ2-5; d_gene: .; v_gene: TRBV7-9; abundance: .; CDR3nt: TGTGCTAGCAGCTTTCTGCAGGGCGACCAAGAGACCCAGTACTTC; CDR3aa: CASSFLQGDQETQYF
j_gene: TRBJ2-5; d_gene: .; v_gene: TRBV12-3/TRBV12-4; abundance: .; CDR3nt: TGTGCCAGCAGTCCAAGGACCTTCTCGGGGGAGACCCAGTACTTC; CDR3aa: CASSPRTFSGETQYF
j_gene: TRBJ2-5; d_gene: TRBD2; v_gene: TRBV5-6; abundance: .; CDR3nt: TGTGCCAGCAGCATAGCGGGAGGGGCGCAAGAGACCCAGTACTTC; CDR3aa: CASSIAGGAQETQYF
j_gene: TRBJ2-1; d_gene: TRBD2; v_gene: TRBV20-1; abundance: few; CDR3nt: TGCAGTGCAGAGACTAGCGGTCCGAGCTCCTACAATGAGCAGTTCTTC; CDR3aa: CSAETSGPSSYNEQFF
j_gene: TRBJ2-4; d_gene: .; v_gene: TRBV6-1; abundance: .; CDR3nt: TGTGCCAGCAGTGGTGGAGTAGCCAAAAACATTCAGTACTTC; CDR3aa: CASSGGVAKNIQYF
j_gene: TRBJ2-5; d_gene: .; v_gene: TRBV28; abundance: few; CDR3nt: TGTGCCAGCAGTTTCTTCGGTACGGGCAGGGGAGAGACCCAGTACTTC; CDR3aa: CASSFFGTGRGETQYF
j_gene: TRBJ2-5; d_gene: TRBD1; v_gene: TRBV15; abundance: .; CDR3nt: TGTGCCACCAGCAGGACCGGGACAGGGACATCAGAGACCCAGTACTTC; CDR3aa: CATSRTGTGTSETQYF
j_gene: TRBJ1-4; d_gene: .; v_gene: TRBV19; abundance: few; CDR3nt: TGTGCCAGTAGTATCGCTAGCATCCGGGACTCTGGCGAAAAACTGTTTTTT; CDR3aa: CASSIASIRDSGEKLFF
j_gene: TRBJ2-5; d_gene: .; v_gene: TRBV7-2; abundance: .; CDR3nt: TGTGCCAGCAGCTCCGCCGGGACCCAGTACCAAGAGACCCAGTACTTC; CDR3aa: CASSSAGTQYQETQYF
j_gene: TRBJ1-4; d_gene: .; v_gene: TRBV11-2; abundance: few; CDR3nt: TGTGCCAGCAGCCCGGGGCACAGGACAAATGAAAAACTGTTTTTT; CDR3aa: CASSPGHRTNEKLFF
j_gene: TRBJ2-5; d_gene: .; v_gene: TRBV12-3/TRBV12-4; abundance: .; CDR3nt: TGTGCCAGCAGTTTACAGGTGTTGAAGGAGACCCAGTACTTC; CDR3aa: CASSLQVLKETQYF
j_gene: TRBJ2-1; d_gene: .; v_gene: TRBV29-1; abundance: few; CDR3nt: TGCAGCCTTGGGTTCGGCATTTACAATGAGCAGTTCTTC; CDR3aa: CSLGFGIYNEQFF
j_gene: TRBJ1-4; d_gene: .; v_gene: TRBV7-8; abundance: few; CDR3nt: TGTGCCAGCAGCTCCCTCCGTAAAGATTCAACTAATGAAAAACTGTTTTTT; CDR3aa: CASSSLRKDSTNEKLFF
j_gene: TRBJ2-7; d_gene: .; v_gene: TRBV3-1; abundance: .; CDR3nt: TGTGCCAGCAGCAGGGGAAACATTTACGAGCAGTACTTC; CDR3aa: CASSRGNIYEQYF
j_gene: TRBJ2-3; d_gene: .; v_gene: TRBV5-5; abundance: many; CDR3nt: TGTGCCAGCAGCTTCGGAACAGATACGCAGTATTTT; CDR3aa: CASSFGTDTQYF
j_gene: TRBJ2-1; d_gene: .; v_gene: TRBV27; abundance: .; CDR3nt: TGTGCCAGCAGTTTAGGTGGGGAGGAGCAGTTCTTC; CDR3aa: CASSLGGEEQFF
j_gene: TRBJ2-7; d_gene: .; v_gene: TRBV6-2/TRBV6-3; abundance: .; CDR3nt: TGTGCCAGCAGTTACTCGGGGTCGGAGAGCTGCGAGCAGTACTTC; CDR3aa: CASSYSGSESCEQYF
j_gene: TRBJ2-1; d_gene: .; v_gene: TRBV3-1; abundance: .; CDR3nt: TGTGCCAGCAGCCAAGAAGTCAGGCCCCCATCCTACAATGAGCAGTTCTTC; CDR3aa: CASSQEVRPPSYNEQFF